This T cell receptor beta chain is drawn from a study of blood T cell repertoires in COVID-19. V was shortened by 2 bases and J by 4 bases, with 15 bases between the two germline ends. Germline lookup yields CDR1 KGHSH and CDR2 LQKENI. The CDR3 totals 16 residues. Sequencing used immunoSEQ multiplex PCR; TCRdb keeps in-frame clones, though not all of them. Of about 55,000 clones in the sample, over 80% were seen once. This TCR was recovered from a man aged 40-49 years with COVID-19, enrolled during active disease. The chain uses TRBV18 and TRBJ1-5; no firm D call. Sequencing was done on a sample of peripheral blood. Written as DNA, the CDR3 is TGTGCCAGCTCACCAACGTGGGCGTCCCGGAATCAGCCCCAGCATTTT. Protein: CASSPTWASRNQPQHF. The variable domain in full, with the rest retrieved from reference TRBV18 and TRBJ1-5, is NAGVMQNPRHLVRRRGQEARLRCSPMKGHSHVYWYRQLPEEGLKFMVYLQKENIIDESGMPKERFSAEFPKEGPSILRIQQVVRGDSAAYFCASSPTWASRNQPQHFGDGTRLSIL.